This T cell receptor beta chain is drawn from a study of technical replicates of blood from four donors. Profiling relied on immunoSEQ multiplex PCR, and the TCRdb table lists in-frame clones only, not all of them. The data contain tens of thousands of clones, around 90% of them seen just once; the ten biggest clones take up 0.41%. The CDR3 is 14 residues long. Germline CDR1 MNHEY, CDR2 SMNVEV (reference sequence). The ends were cut back, 4 bases at V and 4 bases at J, with 13 bases in the middle. This rearrangement joins TRBV27 to TRBJ1-1, with TRBD1 as a possible D gene (5 bases). This sequence was found in a human donor in good health. The sample taken for sequencing was T cells isolated from PBMCs. CDR3 in amino acids: CASSSYGGSTEAFF. The DNA of the CDR3 is TGTGCCAGCAGTTCGTACGGGGGGTCCACTGAAGCTTTCTTT.